Below are 10 T cell receptor beta chains sequenced from a single sample in a study of blood T cell repertoires in COVID-19. The assay was immunoSEQ multiplex PCR, and TCRdb's table has in-frame clones only and misses some. The table has roughly 41,000 clones, over 75% seen once. The material sequenced was peripheral blood. Source of these receptors: an elderly woman with acute or convalescent COVID-19.

V usage is TRBV7-2 and J usage is TRBJ1-5; D ambiguous. Germline loops: CDR1 SGHTA, CDR2 FQGNSA. There are 15 residues in the CDR3. The V gene lost 3 bases and the J gene lost 3 bases, with 12 bases spanning the gap. The CDR3 nucleotides are TGTGCCAGCAGCTTGTGGGCTATCGACAATCAGCCCCAGCATTTT. Translated: CASSLWAIDNQPQHF.

The V and J genes are TRBV7-2 and TRBJ1-2; 7 nucleotides agree with TRBD1. Germline V gene data show CDR1 as SGHTA and CDR2 as FQGNSA. This CDR3 is built from 18 residues. V lost 3 bases to trimming and J lost 0 bases; unmatched junction nucleotides: 13. This CDR3 is CASSLPRRGQGANYGYTF. CDR3 nucleotide sequence: TGTGCCAGCAGCTTGCCCCGACGGGGGCAGGGGGCTAACTATGGCTACACCTTC.

This chain joins TRBV11-3 and TRBJ2-1; the D gene is possibly TRBD1 (5 bases). Germline V lookup: CDR1 SGHNT, CDR2 YENEEA. The CDR3 runs 14 residues. V lost 5 bases and J lost 5, with 13 bases in between. The CDR3 is CASSPGRTNNEQFF. The CDR3 DNA reads TGTGCCAGCAGCCCTGGCCGGACAAACAATGAGCAGTTCTTC.

This clone is labeled medium-sized. This chain links TRBV6-5 with TRBJ2-5, with TRBD2 matching 9 bases. Germline CDR1 reads MNHEY; CDR2 reads SVGAGI. The V segment lost 5 bases and the J segment 7 bases; nucleotides outside the gene matches: 5. The CDR3 loop spans 13 amino acids. The CDR3 bases are TGTGCCAGCAGTAGCGGGGGGCGTGGGACCCAGTACTTC. Its protein is CASSSGGRGTQYF.

This clone has a single count. The rearrangement joins TRBV2 to TRBJ1-2, with D perhaps TRBD1 (6 bases). The V gene lost 2 bases and the J gene lost 6 bases, with 10 bases spanning the gap. The germline CDR1 and CDR2 sequences are SNHLY and FYNNEI. The CDR3 covers 13 residues. As DNA, the CDR3 is TGTGCCAGCAGTGAAAGGGCAGGGGATGGCTACACCTTC. Amino acids: CASSERAGDGYTF.

Comments on this clone: The same CDR3 arises from other DNA sequences in this sample as well. V is TRBV12-3 or TRBV12-4 and J is TRBJ1-1; D gene unclear. Trimming removed 5 bases from V and 1 base from J, with 8 bases in between. CDR3 length: 13 amino acids. CDR3 residues: CASSRGQNTEAFF. For the CDR3, the DNA is TGTGCCAGCAGTCGCGGGCAGAACACTGAAGCTTTCTTT.

This chain links TRBV7-9 with TRBJ2-3; a weak D match, TRBD2 (6 bases). The CDR3 spans 15 residues. V was shortened by 5 bases and J by 0 bases, with 12 bases between the two germline ends. Germline V gene lookup returns CDR1 SEHNR and CDR2 FQNEAQ (reference sequence). DNA of the CDR3: TGTGCCAGCAGCCCCCCGGGGGTCAGCACAGATACGCAGTATTTT. It encodes CASSPPGVSTDTQYF.

The J gene is TRBJ2-1, the V gene TRBV6-2 or TRBV6-3, with 8 nucleotides matching TRBD2. Germline trimming cut 6 bases from V and 0 bases from J; bases unmatched to any gene: 4. Germline V gene data show CDR1 as MNHEY and CDR2 as SVGEGT. The CDR3 length is 15 residues. In DNA form, the CDR3 reads TGTGCCAGCAGCATACGGGGGGGCTCCTACAATGAGCAGTTCTTC. Translating it yields CASSIRGGSYNEQFF.

The sample holds a few counts of this clone. V gene TRBV4-1 combines with J gene TRBJ2-7; 7 bases match TRBD1. V was clipped by 0 bases and J by 9 bases; unmatched bases: 8. The CDR3 is 14 residues long. Germline assignment: CDR1 MGHRA and CDR2 YSYEKL. CDR3 sequence: CASSQDATGVVQYF. The CDR3 DNA is TGCGCCAGCAGCCAAGATGCAACAGGGGTTGTGCAGTACTTC.

The chain recombines TRBV5-8 with TRBJ1-2; 7 bases are a match to TRBD1. V shed 4 bases, J shed 3 bases, and the junction held 3 bases outside the gene matches. The CDR3 is 13 amino acids. CDR1 and CDR2 from the germline V gene are SGHTS and YDEGEE. CDR3 protein: CASSQDRDYGYTF. The CDR3 DNA follows: TGTGCCAGCAGCCAAGACAGGGACTATGGCTACACCTTC. Filled out from reference TRBV5-8 and TRBJ1-2, the complete variable domain reads EAGVTQSPTHLIKTRGQQATLRCSPISGHTSVYWYQQALGLGLQFLLWYDEGEERNRGNFPPRFSGRQFPNYSSELNVNALELEDSALYLCASSQDRDYGYTFGSGTRLTVV.